Described below is a single TCR beta chain sequence and its context. The sample comes from a study of blood T cells in healthy people across ages. Each donor was a healthy Caucasian individual from Russia, aged roughly 6 to 100. V was pared by 3 bases and J by 2 bases, with 12 bases between. The CDR3 sequence is 15 residues long. Per the germline V gene, CDR1 is SGHTA and CDR2 is FQGNSA. A J-beta primer mix and a sample-barcoded 5' primer were used in a second PCR of about 7 to 12 cycles. Samples each returned at least 3 million CDR3-containing paired-end reads. One entry per CDR3 protein, called by TCRdb with MiXCR from the 5' RACE reads. This table has 600,000 to 800,000 distinct CDR3 sequences, around a fifth appearing once.

The chain joins TRBV7-2 to TRBJ2-3; D unresolved. The sequenced material came from blood. The TCR sequence derives from a man between 70 and 80 years old in good health. In DNA form, the CDR3 reads TGTGCCAGCAGCTTTTCCTTGGGCTTCACAGATACGCAGTATTTT. Translated, it gives CASSFSLGFTDTQYF.